Listed here are 20 T cell receptor beta chains from one sample, sequenced in a study of T cell repertoires in cytomegalovirus infection. TCRdb re-analysed the reads in MiXCR, keeping a single row per CDR3 protein. The sample carries 150,000 to 200,000 distinct CDR3 sequences, approximately 19% recorded once. Sequenced material: PBMCs. The receptor set was obtained from a human donor in good health (CMV status not recorded). Some clones in this sample may be carry-over from other donors' samples.

The chain is built from TRBV15 and TRBJ2-1, with D perhaps matching TRBD1 or TRBD2 (5 bases each). CDR3 length: 15 amino acids. In germline, CDR1 is LNHNV, CDR2 YYDKDF (reference sequence). The V end lost 1 base, the J end lost 4 bases, and 11 bases lay between the germline ends. The CDR3 region has the DNA TGTGCCACCAGCAGAGCCGTGGGACCGTACAATGAGCAGTTCTTC. Its translation: CATSRAVGPYNEQFF.

The chain employs TRBV19 and TRBJ1-1, with D maybe TRBD1 (6 bases). Germline CDR1 reads LNHDA; CDR2 reads SQIVND (reference sequence). Between the trimmed V and J ends, which lost 4 bases and 9 bases, there was a span of 15 bases. The CDR3 has 13 amino acids. The CDR3 sequence is CASSTNRGAKAFF. The DNA of the CDR3 is TGTGCCAGTAGTACTAACCGGGGGGCGAAAGCTTTCTTT. The variable domain in full, completed from reference TRBV19 and TRBJ1-1, reads DGGITQSPKYLFRKEGQNVTLSCEQNLNHDAMYWYRQDPGQGLRLIYYSQIVNDFQKGDIAEGYSVSREKKESFPLTVTSAQKNPTAFYLCASSTNRGAKAFFGQGTRLTVV.

This clonotype was recorded many times. The V call is TRBV6-2 or TRBV6-3, the J call TRBJ2-2; D uncertain. Germline lookup yields CDR1 MNHEY and CDR2 SVGEGT. Trimming pared 7 bases from V and 5 bases from J, leaving 11 bases between. This CDR3 comprises 13 residues. The CDR3 is CASNWERTGELFF. The CDR3 DNA sequence: TGTGCCAGCAATTGGGAAAGGACCGGGGAGCTGTTTTTT.

V gene TRBV5-1 combines with J gene TRBJ1-1; no firm D call. V was trimmed by 4 bases and J by 1 base, leaving 14 bases between them. In germline, CDR1 is SGHRS, CDR2 YFSETQ. This CDR3 has 15 residues. The CDR3 DNA reads as TGCGCCAGCAGCCTGAGAGCGGCGGGGAACACTGAAGCTTTCTTT. It encodes CASSLRAAGNTEAFF.

The chain joins TRBV14 to TRBJ2-1; D may be TRBD2 (7 bases). The V gene lost 4 bases and the J gene lost 1 base, with 14 bases spanning the gap. CDR3 length equals 16 residues. CDR1 is SGHDN, CDR2 FVKESK, per germline. CDR3 sequence (DNA): TGTGCCAGCAGCCCGGGCGGGGGCAAGTCCTACAATGAGCAGTTCTTC. Its protein is CASSPGGGKSYNEQFF.

The table lists this clonotype with a few counts. The V gene is TRBV7-3, the J gene TRBJ1-1, with 7 bases identical to TRBD1. J gave up 7 bases and V 5 bases, and 10 bases lay outside the gene matches. From germline, CDR1 is SGHTA and CDR2 FQGTGA. CDR3 length: 14 amino acids. The CDR3 sequence: CASSPTTGTGEAFF. The CDR3 DNA reads as TGTGCCAGCAGCCCAACGACAGGGACTGGTGAAGCTTTCTTT.

This clonotype occurred many times. The chain recombines TRBV7-6 with TRBJ2-1, with 12 positions matching TRBD2. Trimming at V came to 2 bases and at J to 0 bases, leaving 8 bases not matched to a gene. Germline loops: CDR1 SGHVS, CDR2 FNYEAQ. This CDR3 is 19 amino acids long. The CDR3 bases are TGTGCCAGCAGCTTAAAAGCGAAGACTAGCGGGAGCTCCTACAATGAGCAGTTCTTC. This gives the protein CASSLKAKTSGSSYNEQFF.

This clonotype occurred many times. The rearrangement links TRBV7-6 to TRBJ2-7, with D possibly TRBD1 on 7 matching bases. Trimming stripped 2 bases from V and 6 bases from J, with 14 bases between. The germline gives CDR1 SGHVS, CDR2 FNYEAQ. The CDR3 totals 14 residues. The CDR3 here is CASSLYEQGGEQYF. The CDR3 coding sequence is TGTGCCAGCAGCTTATATGAGCAGGGGGGCGAGCAGTACTTC.

The chain couples TRBV2 to TRBJ1-5; 7 bases fit TRBD1. After removal of 4 bases from V and 2 bases from J, the junction contained 5 bases not matched to a gene. The germline CDR1 and CDR2 sequences are SNHLY and FYNNEI. The CDR3 contains 15 residues. This CDR3 reads CASSVIGTGNQPQHF. The CDR3 DNA reads as TGTGCCAGCAGTGTTATTGGGACAGGCAATCAGCCCCAGCATTTT.

In its sample, this clonotype was seen many times. J is TRBJ1-5 and V is TRBV7-2; no clear D. Trimming removed 5 bases from V and 3 bases from J, with 14 bases in between. This CDR3 comprises 15 residues. The germline gives CDR1 SGHTA, CDR2 FQGNSA. The CDR3 region is CASSLRTGSNQPQHF. The CDR3 coding sequence is TGTGCCAGCAGCCTCAGGACGGGTTCCAATCAGCCCCAGCATTTT.

V is TRBV5-6 and J is TRBJ2-7; weak D call: TRBD2 (6 bases). V lost 5 bases, J lost 5 bases, and 20 bases lay in between. CDR1 and CDR2 from the germline V gene are SGHDT and YYEEEE. This CDR3 has 15 amino acids. The CDR3 sequence: CASRGSSVSRNEQYF. CDR3 in DNA: TGTGCCAGCAGGGGATCTAGCGTGAGCCGAAACGAGCAGTACTTC. Full variable domain (remainder filled in from reference TRBV5-6 and TRBJ2-7): DAGVTQSPTHLIKTRGQQVTLRCSPKSGHDTVSWYQQALGQGPQFIFQYYEEEERQRGNFPDRFSGHQFPNYSSELNVNALLLGDSALYLCASRGSSVSRNEQYFGPGTRLTVT.

This clonotype was counted many times. The chain combines TRBV12-3 or TRBV12-4 with TRBJ2-3; perhaps TRBD2 as D (6 bases). The CDR3 length is 14 residues. V shed 8 bases and J shed 4 bases, with 16 bases lying between them. CDR3 in amino acids: CASRYLEGSDTQYF. The CDR3, as DNA: TGTGCCAGCCGCTACTTGGAGGGATCAGATACGCAGTATTTT.

The chain links TRBV4-1 to TRBJ2-3; 13 nucleotides line up with TRBD2. Trimming removed 0 bases from V and 0 bases from J; junction bases left unmatched: 12. The germline V gene encodes CDR1 MGHRA and CDR2 YSYEKL. The CDR3 spans 21 residues. This chain's CDR3 is CASSQDLGLAGMAPSTDTQYF. The CDR3 nucleotides are TGCGCCAGCAGCCAAGATTTGGGACTAGCGGGGATGGCCCCCAGCACAGATACGCAGTATTTT.

This clonotype occurred a few times. The CDR3 coding sequence is TGTGCCAGCAGCTTACGGCGGGTCCTCACCGGGGAGCTGTTTTTT. This encodes CASSLRRVLTGELFF. This rearrangement joins TRBV7-8 to TRBJ2-2; possible D gene TRBD2, 5 bases. The V end lost 2 bases, the J end lost 4 bases, and 11 bases lay between the germline ends. CDR3 length equals 15 residues. Per the germline V gene, CDR1 is SGHVS and CDR2 is FQNEAQ.

This chain joins TRBV15 and TRBJ2-3, with TRBD1 matching 12 bases. The CDR3 runs to 15 residues. Germline values: CDR1 LNHNV, CDR2 YYDKDF (reference sequence). V trimming: 4 bases; J trimming: 5 bases; junction bases outside the gene matches: 4. CDR3 residues: CATSKGQGAGDTQYF. For the CDR3, the DNA is TGTGCCACCAGCAAGGGACAGGGGGCCGGAGATACGCAGTATTTT.

This clonotype has at least ten counts. This chain joins TRBV12-3 or TRBV12-4 and TRBJ2-3, with 7 nucleotides matching TRBD2. The length of the CDR3 is 15 residues. J gave up 4 bases and V 1 base, and 5 bases lay outside the gene matches. In DNA, the CDR3 is TGTGCCAGCAGTTTAGGCGGGGGTGGCGCAGATACGCAGTATTTT. Translated: CASSLGGGGADTQYF.

This clonotype was counted once. J is TRBJ1-4 and V is TRBV19; D is uncertain. The CDR3 sequence is 10 residues long. Trimming stripped 7 bases from V and 10 bases from J, with 7 bases between. Germline V lookup: CDR1 LNHDA, CDR2 SQIVND (reference sequence). In DNA form, the CDR3 reads TGTGCCAGTAAAGAGAGAAAACTGTTTTTT. It specifies CASKERKLFF.

V usage is TRBV4-1 and J usage is TRBJ1-3; 7 bases agree with TRBD1. Per the germline V gene, CDR1 is MGHRA and CDR2 is YSYEKL. V dropped 1 base and J dropped 4; count of bases not matched to a gene: 16. The CDR3 covers 19 residues. The CDR3 sequence is CASSQVFLGQAMGGNTIYF. In DNA, the CDR3 is TGCGCCAGCAGCCAAGTATTCCTCGGACAGGCAATGGGAGGAAACACCATATATTTT.

This clonotype was detected only once. No DNA is shown, since the ends of the CDR3 on it are uncertain; the CDR3 is the one TCRdb lists. This chain uses TRBV7-4 with TRBJ2-1; TRBD2 was called by the table and not checked on the DNA. The CDR3 comprises 12 residues, both ends counted. Germline assignment: CDR1 SGHVT and CDR2 SQSDAQ. This CDR3 is CASSLGVGRGNF.

This clonotype was picked up many times. The gene calls are TRBV14 and TRBJ1-1, with D possibly TRBD1 on 5 matching bases. The CDR3 is made up of 15 amino acids. V was clipped by 4 bases and J by 3 bases, with 15 bases between them. Looked up from germline, CDR1 is SGHDN and CDR2 is FVKESK. The chain's CDR3 is CASSPEGSRDTEAFF. CDR3 in DNA: TGTGCCAGCAGCCCAGAGGGGTCCAGGGACACTGAAGCTTTCTTT. Looking up the rest from reference TRBV14 and TRBJ1-1 gives the full variable domain: EAGVTQFPSHSVIEKGQTVTLRCDPISGHDNLYWYRRVMGKEIKFLLHFVKESKQDESGMPNNRFLAERTGGTYSTLKVQPAELEDSGVYFCASSPEGSRDTEAFFGQGTRLTVV.